These 32 T cell receptor beta chains were all obtained from the same sample, sequenced in a study of T cell repertoires in cytomegalovirus infection. TCRdb reprocessed the reads with MiXCR, giving one entry per CDR3 protein. This table holds fewer than 400,000 distinct CDR3 sequences, about a sixth found once. Input material: PBMCs. Source of these receptors: a human donor in good health (CMV status not recorded). Some clones in this sample may be carry-over from other donors' samples.

The chain has TRBV19 and TRBJ2-5; TRBD2 agrees at 7 bases. The CDR3 loop spans 12 amino acids. Germline-derived CDR1 and CDR2 are LNHDA and SQIVND (reference sequence). The ends lost 7 bases at V and 7 bases at J; junction bases unmatched: 6. CDR3 sequence: CASMVPGGTQYF. The CDR3 coding sequence is TGTGCCAGTATGGTGCCGGGAGGGACCCAGTACTTC.

This clonotype was counted at least ten times. V gene TRBV7-9 combines with J gene TRBJ1-4, with a tentative D call TRBD1 (5 bases). In germline, CDR1 is SEHNR, CDR2 FQNEAQ (reference sequence). The CDR3 is made up of 14 amino acids. Trimming removed 10 bases from V and 0 bases from J, with 12 bases in between. The CDR3 DNA follows: TGTGCCACCGGAGGGGAAGCAACTAATGAAAAACTGTTTTTT. Its translation is CATGGEATNEKLFF.

Many counts were recorded for this clonotype. V and J are TRBV12-3 or TRBV12-4 and TRBJ2-7; tentatively, D is TRBD1 or TRBD2 (5 bases each). Trimming took 6 bases from V and 2 from J, leaving 20 bases between them. CDR3 length: 16 amino acids. Here the CDR3 reads CASSSTLGVYTYEQYF. The CDR3 DNA reads TGTGCCAGCAGCTCAACGTTGGGGGTTTACACCTACGAGCAGTACTTC.

The J gene is TRBJ2-5, the V gene TRBV5-1; the D gene could be TRBD1 or TRBD2 (6 bases each). The CDR3 is made up of 16 amino acids. Germline CDR1 and CDR2: SGHRS and YFSETQ. V was pared by 3 bases and J by 2 bases, with 17 bases between. The chain's CDR3 is CASSSRGAGFQETQYF. The CDR3 nucleotides read TGCGCCAGCAGCTCAAGGGGGGCCGGATTTCAAGAGACCCAGTACTTC. The variable domain in full, with the rest retrieved from reference TRBV5-1 and TRBJ2-5, is KAGVTQTPRYLIKTRGQQVTLSCSPISGHRSVSWYQQTPGQGLQFLFEYFSETQRNKGNFPGRFSGRQFSNSRSEMNVSTLELGDSALYLCASSSRGAGFQETQYFGPGTRLLVL.

The gene calls are TRBV6-2 or TRBV6-3 and TRBJ1-1; TRBD1 is a possible D gene (5 bases). The germline CDR1 and CDR2 sequences are MNHEY and SVGEGT. Trimming took 4 bases from V and 4 from J, leaving 16 bases between them. The CDR3 length is 15 residues. CDR3 amino acids: CASSSPGLFRTEAFF. CDR3 nucleotides: TGTGCCAGCAGTTCGCCAGGGCTATTTCGCACTGAAGCTTTCTTT.

This clonotype showed up just a few times. The chain links TRBV7-2 to TRBJ2-1; maybe TRBD2 (7 bases). V was shortened by 2 bases and J by 3 bases, with 14 bases between the two germline ends. The CDR3 is 16 amino acids. In germline, CDR1 is SGHTA, CDR2 FQGNSA. For the CDR3, the DNA is TGTGCCAGCAGCTTATGGGGGGGGGCAAACTACAATGAGCAGTTCTTC. Translation gives CASSLWGGANYNEQFF.

This clonotype came up many times. J is TRBJ1-1 and V is TRBV7-2; D ambiguous. Germline-derived CDR1 and CDR2 are SGHTA and FQGNSA. This CDR3 region has 14 residues. Trimming shortened V by 5 bases and J by 0 bases, and 10 bases separated the two germline ends. The DNA for the CDR3 is TGTGCCAGCAGCCCCCGGCTTATGAACACTGAAGCTTTCTTT. Amino acid sequence: CASSPRLMNTEAFF.

The CDR3 is CASSISGPNTGELFF. The CDR3 DNA is TGTGCCAGTAGTATAAGTGGGCCAAACACCGGGGAGCTGTTTTTT. The genes are TRBV19 and TRBJ2-2; no clear D gene. The length of the CDR3 is 15 residues. The ends were cut back, 2 bases at V and 2 bases at J, with 9 bases in the middle. Per germline, CDR1 LNHDA and CDR2 SQIVND (reference sequence).

The chain combines TRBV25-1 with TRBJ2-1, with D possibly called TRBD1 or TRBD2 (5 bases each). The V and J ends lost 2 bases and 15 bases respectively, with 20 bases between them. Germline values: CDR1 MGHDK, CDR2 SYGVNS. This CDR3 has 14 amino acids. CDR3 DNA: TGTGCCAGCAGTGAACCCCCGGACACCCGAGGGATGTTCTTC. Amino acids: CASSEPPDTRGMFF.

This clonotype came up a few times. The chain has TRBV7-2 and TRBJ2-1; 7 bases fit TRBD2. Germline loops: CDR1 SGHTA, CDR2 FQGNSA. The CDR3 is 16 residues long. J gave up 7 bases and V 3 bases, and 12 bases lay outside the gene matches. The CDR3 region has the DNA TGTGCCAGCAGCTTCGCGACTAGCTCTTTCCTGAATGAGCAGTTCTTC. Amino acid sequence: CASSFATSSFLNEQFF. The variable domain in full, completed from reference TRBV7-2 and TRBJ2-1, reads GAGVSQSPSNKVTEKGKDVELRCDPISGHTALYWYRQSLGQGLEFLIYFQGNSAPDKSGLPSDRFSAERTGGSVSTLTIQRTQQEDSAVYLCASSFATSSFLNEQFFGPGTRLTVL.

The rearrangement uses TRBV28 and TRBJ1-6; no firm D call. The germline V gene has CDR1 MDHEN and CDR2 SYDVKM. The V and J ends lost 4 bases and 8 bases respectively, with 9 bases between them. This CDR3 is built from 13 residues. The CDR3 DNA reads TGTGCCAGCAGTTCCGAAGGGTATTCACCCCTCCACTTT. It yields the protein CASSSEGYSPLHF.

This clonotype was observed many times. This sequence joins TRBV7-2 and TRBJ2-7; a possible D gene is TRBD2 (7 bases). CDR3 length equals 15 residues. V gave up 6 bases and J gave up 1 base, with 16 bases separating them. Germline V gene lookup returns CDR1 SGHTA and CDR2 FQGNSA. The CDR3 loop is CASRHNGGQSYEQYF. The CDR3 nucleotides are TGTGCCAGCAGACACAACGGGGGGCAGTCCTACGAGCAGTACTTC.

This clonotype has ten or more counts. The chain combines TRBV7-2 with TRBJ2-3; D uncertain. This CDR3 region has 12 residues. Trimming stripped 7 bases from V and 3 bases from J, with 8 bases between. CDR1 SGHTA and CDR2 FQGNSA come from the germline V gene. CDR3 coding DNA: TGTGCCAGCACCGCCCTGACAGATACGCAGTATTTT. Amino acids: CASTALTDTQYF.

The V gene is TRBV28, the J gene TRBJ1-1, with D possibly being TRBD1 (5 bases). The CDR3 loop spans 13 amino acids. The ends were cut back, 2 bases at V and 5 bases at J, with 9 bases in the middle. The germline V gene encodes CDR1 MDHEN and CDR2 SYDVKM. The CDR3 here is CASSLTEGTEAFF. The CDR3 bases are TGTGCCAGCAGTTTAACGGAGGGGACTGAAGCTTTCTTT.

This clonotype was observed a handful of times. The V and J genes are TRBV20-1 and TRBJ1-1; a possible D gene is TRBD1 (6 bases). CDR1 is DFQATT and CDR2 is SNEGSKA in the germline V gene (reference sequence). This CDR3 is built from 14 residues. The V and J ends lost 6 bases and 7 bases respectively, with 21 bases between them. The CDR3, as DNA: TGCAGTGCGGCCATCCTGGCGGGGGCGAGTGAAGCTTTCTTT. It codes for CSAAILAGASEAFF.

In this sample, this clonotype turned up a few times. This rearrangement joins TRBV6-2 or TRBV6-3 to TRBJ2-1; D perhaps matches TRBD2 (5 bases). Looked up from germline, CDR1 is MNHEY and CDR2 is SVGEGT. CDR3 size: 14 residues. Trimming removed 8 bases at V and 3 bases at J, with 14 bases between. The DNA for the CDR3 is TGTGCCAGCGATCGAGGGAGTGACTACAATGAGCAGTTCTTC. It specifies CASDRGSDYNEQFF.

The chain uses TRBV12-3 or TRBV12-4 and TRBJ2-2; D is possibly TRBD2 (6 bases). The CDR3 extends over 13 amino acids. V lost 6 bases to trimming and J lost 5 bases, with 10 bases between them. For the CDR3, the DNA is TGTGCCAGCAGAGCGGAGGGGACCGGGGAGCTGTTTTTT. Protein product: CASRAEGTGELFF.

The J gene is TRBJ1-2, the V gene TRBV28, with TRBD1 as a possible D gene (6 bases). The CDR3 totals 15 residues. Looked up from germline, CDR1 is MDHEN and CDR2 is SYDVKM. Trimming stripped 2 bases from V and 0 bases from J, with 10 bases between. This CDR3 is CASSLPGAPNYGYTF. The CDR3 coding sequence is TGTGCCAGCAGTTTACCAGGGGCCCCTAACTATGGCTACACCTTC.

This clonotype was seen repeatedly, ten times or more. The genes are TRBV7-2 and TRBJ2-5; 10 bases are a match to TRBD1. With 0 bases clipped from V and 5 bases from J, the junction kept 6 bases outside the gene matches. The CDR3 has 16 amino acids. CDR1 and CDR2 from the germline V gene are SGHTA and FQGNSA. CDR3 sequence: CASSLAPGQGTETQYF. The CDR3 nucleotides read TGTGCCAGCAGCTTAGCACCGGGACAGGGGACGGAGACCCAGTACTTC.

The chain is built from TRBV6-1 and TRBJ1-4, with D unresolved. This CDR3 spans 12 amino acids. Trimming pared 6 bases from V and 8 bases from J, leaving 10 bases between. Germline V gene sequence: CDR1 MNHNS, CDR2 SASEGT. The DNA of the CDR3 is TGTGCCAGCAGCCTGGACTGGGAAAAACTGTTTTTT. Translation: CASSLDWEKLFF.

The V gene is TRBV18, the J gene TRBJ2-1; D is undetermined. Trimming shortened V by 0 bases and J by 9 bases, and 9 bases separated the two germline ends. Germline V gene lookup returns CDR1 KGHSH and CDR2 LQKENI. The CDR3 sequence is 13 residues long. The chain's CDR3 is CASSPPGDLEQFF. The CDR3 coding sequence is TGTGCCAGCTCACCACCTGGAGATCTTGAGCAGTTCTTC.

This clonotype has ten or more counts. The chain links TRBV7-9 to TRBJ2-3; 9 bases line up with TRBD1. The trim removed 10 bases at V and 4 bases at J, leaving 9 bases unmatched. Germline V CDR1 and CDR2: SEHNR, FQNEAQ (reference sequence). This CDR3 is built from 14 residues. The CDR3 sequence: CATSVDRGADTQYF. For the CDR3, the DNA is TGTGCCACCTCCGTGGACAGGGGTGCAGATACGCAGTATTTT.

The chain links TRBV5-4 to TRBJ2-7; tentatively, D is TRBD1 (6 bases). The ends were cut back, 2 bases at V and 2 bases at J, with 11 bases in the middle. The CDR3 sequence is 14 residues long. The germline gives CDR1 SGHNT, CDR2 YYREEE (reference sequence). In DNA form, the CDR3 reads TGTGCCAGCAGCTTTTCGGACAGAGCCTACGAGCAGTACTTC. Amino acid sequence: CASSFSDRAYEQYF.

This clonotype was seen at least ten times. The chain is built from TRBV7-2 and TRBJ2-5; 8 nucleotides align to TRBD2. CDR1 is SGHTA and CDR2 is FQGNSA in the germline V gene. The CDR3 totals 19 residues. Unmatched junction bases numbered 16, after V lost 3 bases and J lost 1 base. CDR3: CASSLRAEAGGFRQETQYF. In nucleotides, the CDR3 is TGTGCCAGCAGCTTGAGGGCCGAGGCGGGAGGTTTTCGCCAAGAGACCCAGTACTTC.

This clonotype was picked up many times. The chain uses TRBV7-8 and TRBJ2-1, with 7 bases fitting TRBD1. Germline V gene data show CDR1 as SGHVS and CDR2 as FQNEAQ. CDR3 size: 15 residues. Trimming cost V 7 bases and J 4 bases; bases outside gene matches: 10. CDR3 amino acids: CASTPSRGRYNEQFF. The DNA of the CDR3 is TGTGCCAGCACCCCCTCGAGGGGGCGGTACAATGAGCAGTTCTTC.

The genes are TRBV5-1 and TRBJ2-3; D is uncertain. Germline V CDR1 and CDR2: SGHRS, YFSETQ. Trimming removed 0 bases from V and 0 bases from J, with 5 bases in between. The CDR3 extends over 14 amino acids. This CDR3 reads CASSLEDSTDTQYF. CDR3 coding DNA: TGCGCCAGCAGCTTGGAAGACAGCACAGATACGCAGTATTTT.

This clonotype was seen a handful of times. The chain employs TRBV3-1 and TRBJ2-3; 8 bases fit TRBD2. This CDR3 comprises 15 residues. After removal of 4 bases from V and 4 bases from J, the junction contained 7 bases not matched to a gene. Germline-derived CDR1 and CDR2 are LGHDT and YNNKEL (reference sequence). CDR3 DNA sequence: TGTGCCAGCAGCCGAAGAGGACTAGCCCCAGATACGCAGTATTTT. Encoded protein: CASSRRGLAPDTQYF.

The chain combines TRBV20-1 with TRBJ1-2, with TRBD1 as a possible D gene (6 bases). This CDR3 region has 14 residues. V lost 0 bases to trimming and J lost 4 bases, with 12 bases between them. Germline CDR1 is DFQATT and CDR2 is SNEGSKA (reference sequence). In nucleotides, the CDR3 is TGCAGTGCTAGAGATCCAGGGGACCCCTATGGCTACACCTTC. Its translation is CSARDPGDPYGYTF.

The V and J genes are TRBV28 and TRBJ1-3; D gene uncertain. V lost 2 bases and J lost 0, with 17 bases in between. CDR1 MDHEN and CDR2 SYDVKM come from the germline V gene. There are 18 residues in the CDR3. The CDR3 here is CASSLRAPYFDSGNTIYF. The DNA of the CDR3 is TGTGCCAGCAGTTTAAGAGCCCCCTACTTCGACTCTGGAAACACCATATATTTT.

The V and J genes are TRBV20-1 and TRBJ2-7, with D maybe TRBD1 (7 bases). The V gene's germline CDR1 is DFQATT and CDR2 SNEGSKA (reference sequence). CDR3 size: 16 residues. The ends were cut back, 0 bases at V and 4 bases at J, with 19 bases in the middle. The CDR3 coding sequence is TGCAGTGCTAGAGAGAAATCAGGGGGGCATCGGTACGAGCAGTACTTC. Its protein is CSAREKSGGHRYEQYF.

This clonotype has only a few counts. V usage is TRBV5-1 and J usage is TRBJ2-3, with D possibly being TRBD1 (6 bases). This CDR3 comprises 15 residues. Germline CDR1 reads SGHRS; CDR2 reads YFSETQ. V lost 0 bases and J 5 bases, leaving 13 bases between the germline ends. The CDR3 spells CASSLASGAGDTQYF. CDR3 bases: TGCGCCAGCAGCTTGGCCTCAGGGGCAGGAGATACGCAGTATTTT. The variable domain in full, with the rest retrieved from reference TRBV5-1 and TRBJ2-3, is KAGVTQTPRYLIKTRGQQVTLSCSPISGHRSVSWYQQTPGQGLQFLFEYFSETQRNKGNFPGRFSGRQFSNSRSEMNVSTLELGDSALYLCASSLASGAGDTQYFGPGTRLTVL.

In this sample, this clonotype turned up a few times. The CDR3: CASSYLGNEQFF. CDR3 DNA sequence: TGTGCCAGCAGTTACTTAGGGAATGAGCAGTTCTTC. V gene TRBV6-5 combines with J gene TRBJ2-1; D not certain. Between the trimmed V and J ends, which lost 1 base and 7 bases, there was a span of 5 bases. Per germline, CDR1 MNHEY and CDR2 SVGAGI. The CDR3 sequence is 12 residues long.